This entry describes one TCR beta chain. Its specificity is not known. The sample has other DNA sequences that encode this CDR3 too. CDR1 SGHRS and CDR2 YFSETQ come from the germline V gene. The CDR3 consists of 12 residues. The V end was cut by 0 bases, the J end by 5 bases, with 5 bases between. The sample is drawn from a study of T cells in localized non-small cell lung cancer. General study results and limits: Of the tissues analyzed, uninvolved adjacent lung showed maximal T cell clonality, greater than tumor. A median of roughly 52 of the top 100 tumor clones appeared in adjacent lung, which was paired and uninvolved.

Here immunoSEQ multiplex PCR was the method, and the copy in TCRdb shows in-frame clones only, minus some. The sample includes tens of thousands of clones, about 86% of them seen just once. This material consisted of peripheral blood, taken before any cancer treatment. The receptor's source is a male donor aged 60 or over with stage III squamous cell lung carcinoma. This chain joins TRBV5-1 and TRBJ2-5; D gene uncertain. The CDR3 DNA reads TGCGCCAGCAGCTTGGTGGGTGAGACCCAGTACTTC. Protein: CASSLVGETQYF. Combining the CDR3 with reference TRBV5-1 and TRBJ2-5 gives the whole variable domain KAGVTQTPRYLIKTRGQQVTLSCSPISGHRSVSWYQQTPGQGLQFLFEYFSETQRNKGNFPGRFSGRQFSNSRSEMNVSTLELGDSALYLCASSLVGETQYFGPGTRLLVL.